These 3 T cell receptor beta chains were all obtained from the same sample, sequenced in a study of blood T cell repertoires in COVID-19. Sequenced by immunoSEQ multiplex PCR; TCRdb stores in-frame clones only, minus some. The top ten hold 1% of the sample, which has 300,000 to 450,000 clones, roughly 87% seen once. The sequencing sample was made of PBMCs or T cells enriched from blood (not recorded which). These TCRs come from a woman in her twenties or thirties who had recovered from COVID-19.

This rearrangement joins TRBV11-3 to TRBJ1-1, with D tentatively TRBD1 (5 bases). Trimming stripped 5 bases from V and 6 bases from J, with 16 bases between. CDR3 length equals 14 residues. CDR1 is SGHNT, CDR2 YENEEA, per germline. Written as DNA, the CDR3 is TGTGCCAGCAGCCGAGGCGGGGCAGTTCCTGAAGCTTTCTTT. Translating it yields CASSRGGAVPEAFF.

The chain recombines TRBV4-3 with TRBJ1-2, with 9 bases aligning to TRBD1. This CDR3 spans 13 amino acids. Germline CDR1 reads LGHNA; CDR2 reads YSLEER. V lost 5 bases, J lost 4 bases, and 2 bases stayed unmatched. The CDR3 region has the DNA TGCGCCAGCAGCTCGGACAGGGGCTATGGCTACACCTTC. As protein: CASSSDRGYGYTF.

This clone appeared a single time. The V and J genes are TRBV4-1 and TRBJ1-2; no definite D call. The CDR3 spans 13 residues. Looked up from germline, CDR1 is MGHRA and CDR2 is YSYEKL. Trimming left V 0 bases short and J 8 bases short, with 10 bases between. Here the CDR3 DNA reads TGCGCCAGCAGCCAAGATCTGAGGGCAGGCTACACCTTC. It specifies CASSQDLRAGYTF.